This is a list of T cell receptor beta chains from one sample in a study of shared clonotypes between healthy human individuals. Here immunoSEQ multiplex PCR was the method, and the copy in TCRdb shows in-frame clones only, minus some. Of 2,500,000 or so clones listed, under 95% are singletons. The material sequenced was naive CD4+ T cells from PBMCs. Source of these receptors: a man younger than 35 in good health. Some clones in this sample may be carry-over from other donors' samples. CDR3s include the opening cysteine and the closing phenylalanine or tryptophan. A D gene is named only where the DNA matches it firmly. Clone size is not always given. Where it is, it says once, few, many or a class for expanded clones.

size | J | D | V | CDR3 | DNA
few | TRBJ1-5 | NA | TRBV14 | CASSQDRNQPQHF | TGTGCCAGCAGCCAAGACCGCAATCAGCCCCAGCATTTT
NA | TRBJ2-7 | NA | TRBV27 | CASSWTVSYEQYF | TGTGCCAGCAGCTGGACTGTCTCCTACGAGCAGTACTTC
NA | TRBJ2-2 | NA | TRBV18 | CASSPDGSGELFF | TGTGCCAGCTCACCCGACGGGTCCGGGGAGCTGTTTTTT
NA | TRBJ2-1 | TRBD2 | TRBV27 | CASSFRGVDHNEQFF | TGTGCCAGCAGTTTTCGGGGGGTTGACCACAATGAGCAGTTCTTC
NA | TRBJ2-7 | TRBD2 | TRBV7-9 | CASSSGTSGYEQYF | TGTGCCAGCAGTTCCGGGACTAGCGGATACGAGCAGTACTTC
NA | TRBJ1-1 | NA | TRBV7-9 | CASSFGRSTEAFF | TGTGCCAGCAGCTTCGGACGAAGCACTGAAGCTTTCTTT
NA | TRBJ2-5 | TRBD2 | TRBV2 | CASGGTSGSLETQYF | TGTGCCAGCGGGGGGACTAGCGGGAGTTTGGAGACCCAGTACTTC
NA | TRBJ2-6 | TRBD2 | TRBV6-6 | CASKELAVEGANVLTF | TGTGCCAGCAAGGAACTAGCGGTGGAGGGGGCCAACGTCCTGACTTTC
NA | TRBJ2-5 | NA | TRBV1 | CTSSRKGLAGEETQYF | TGCACCAGCAGCCGAAAGGGACTAGCGGGGGAAGAGACCCAGTACTTC
NA | TRBJ2-7 | TRBD2 | TRBV18 | CASSALPSTTSGNNEQYF | TGTGCCAGCTCAGCTTTACCCTCTACGACTAGCGGGAACAACGAGCAGTACTTC
NA | TRBJ2-3 | NA | TRBV9 | CASSVEGTGPDTQYF | TGTGCCAGCAGCGTAGAGGGGACTGGCCCAGATACGCAGTATTTT
NA | TRBJ2-1 | TRBD2 | TRBV7-2 | CASSLQVLAGDYEQFF | TGTGCCAGCAGCTTACAGGTCCTAGCGGGAGACTATGAGCAGTTCTTC
NA | TRBJ2-1 | TRBD2 | TRBV2 | CASRPGLAGLQDEQFF | TGTGCCAGCAGGCCGGGACTAGCGGGACTTCAAGATGAGCAGTTCTTC
NA | TRBJ2-3 | NA | TRBV7-2 | CASSLFAPGADTQYF | TGTGCCAGCAGCTTATTCGCGCCCGGCGCGGATACGCAGTATTTT
NA | TRBJ1-2 | TRBD1 | TRBV7-9 | CASSPVPGTGGRRNYGYTF | TGTGCCAGCAGCCCGGTCCCCGGGACAGGCGGCCGACGGAACTATGGCTACACCTTC
NA | TRBJ2-5 | NA | TRBV30 | CAWSVDRGATQYF | TGTGCCTGGAGTGTAGATAGGGGGGCGACCCAGTACTTC
NA | TRBJ1-2 | NA | TRBV28 | CASSLIRGGASYTF | TGTGCCAGCAGTTTAATACGGGGGGGCGCAAGCTACACCTTC
few | TRBJ2-1 | NA | TRBV11-2 | CASSLANEQFF | TGTGCCAGCAGCTTAGCCAATGAGCAGTTCTTC